There are many counts of the clone carrying this TCR beta chain. Antigen unknown. This sample was taken from a study of T-cell reconstitution after alpha-beta-depleted transplantation in children. The V gene lost 1 base and the J gene lost 2 bases, with 17 bases spanning the gap. The CDR3 has 16 amino acids. Germline V gene data show CDR1 as SQVTM and CDR2 as ANQGSEA. Study-level results: Several hundred expanded graft clones reportedly gave rise to the alpha-beta T cells present about two months after transplant.

The library targeted TCRbeta and was prepared with unique molecular identifiers. TCRdb passed the PCR reads through MiXCR, listing each CDR3 protein once. This sample has about 580,000 distinct CDR3 sequences, with about 21% found just once. Sequencing used PBMCs, mostly from graft donor cells, obtained 360 days after TCRalphabeta/CD19-depleted stem cell transplant. This sequence originates from a boy under two years old who had a stem cell transplant for acute myeloid leukemia, so the T cells may come from the graft donor. The chain has TRBV29-1 and TRBJ1-2; D perhaps matches TRBD1 (5 bases). CDR3 sequence (DNA): TGCAGCGTTGAAGGGTGGAGGGGCACTTTAAACTATGGCTACACCTTC. It specifies CSVEGWRGTLNYGYTF.